These 22 T cell receptor beta chains came from one sample sequenced in a study of blood T cell repertoires in COVID-19. Produced via immunoSEQ multiplex PCR; TCRdb's table is partial and in-frame only. There are about 210,000 clones in the sample; 65% to 85% occur only once, and about 4.3% lies in the top ten. The material sequenced was PBMCs or T cells enriched from blood (not recorded which). These receptors came from a man aged 25-40 years with acute COVID-19.

V is TRBV30 and J is TRBJ1-2, with 7 positions matching TRBD1. J was trimmed by 8 bases and V by 1 base; bases with no gene match: 10. This CDR3 has 14 residues. The germline gives CDR1 GTSNPN, CDR2 SVGIG (reference sequence). CDR3 DNA sequence: TGTGCCTGGAGTGACAGGGGCACCTTCGGGGGCTACACCTTC. The encoded protein is CAWSDRGTFGGYTF.

The chain is built from TRBV5-1 and TRBJ2-3; 7 bases map to TRBD1. V lost 2 bases to trimming and J lost 2 bases; unmatched junction nucleotides: 5. The CDR3 has 15 amino acids. Germline loops: CDR1 SGHRS, CDR2 YFSETQ. CDR3 nucleotide sequence: TGCGCCAGCAGCTTCCAGGGACAGCCCACAGATACGCAGTATTTT. The encoded protein is CASSFQGQPTDTQYF.

This clone has just a few counts. Different DNA sequences within this sample yield the same CDR3. The chain uses TRBV9 and TRBJ1-4; the D is unclear. V lost 0 bases and J lost 8, with 11 bases in between. The CDR3 is made up of 14 amino acids. CDR1 and CDR2 from the germline V gene are SGDLS and YYNGEE. Here the CDR3 reads CASSVGVGGEKLFF. In DNA, the CDR3 is TGTGCCAGCAGCGTAGGGGTCGGCGGGGAAAAACTGTTTTTT.

V usage is TRBV29-1 and J usage is TRBJ1-1; 7 bases are shared with TRBD1. Germline trimming cut 6 bases from V and 0 bases from J; bases unmatched to any gene: 7. The CDR3 extends over 14 amino acids. CDR1 and CDR2 (germline): SQVTM, ANQGSEA. CDR3 loop: CSVPGQIMNTEAFF. The CDR3 DNA sequence: TGCAGCGTGCCGGGACAGATCATGAACACTGAAGCTTTCTTT. Supplemented by reference TRBV29-1 and TRBJ1-1, the full variable domain reads SAVISQKPSRDICQRGTSLTIQCQVDSQVTMMFWYRQQPGQSLTLIATANQGSEATYESGFVIDKFPISRPNLTFSTLTVSNMSPEDSSIYLCSVPGQIMNTEAFFGQGTRLTVV.

This clone was recorded a few times. V is TRBV29-1 and J is TRBJ2-7, with 7 bases lining up with TRBD1. Germline values: CDR1 SQVTM, CDR2 ANQGSEA. The CDR3 has 13 residues. Unmatched junction bases numbered 9, after V lost 4 bases and J lost 6 bases. The CDR3 region is CSVGPGGPLEQYF. DNA for the CDR3: TGCAGCGTTGGGCCAGGGGGACCCCTCGAGCAGTACTTC.

The chain links TRBV19 to TRBJ2-2; TRBD2 matches 9 bases. J was trimmed by 7 bases and V by 0 bases; bases with no gene match: 12. CDR3 length: 18 amino acids. From germline, CDR1 is LNHDA and CDR2 SQIVND (reference sequence). CDR3 bases: TGTGCCAGTAGTATAGATCAACTTATTCCAGCGGGAGGCGGGGAGCTGTTTTTT. Protein product: CASSIDQLIPAGGGELFF.

This chain uses TRBV15 with TRBJ1-5, with D tentatively TRBD1 (5 bases). Trimming shortened V by 3 bases and J by 0 bases, and 15 bases separated the two germline ends. Germline CDR1 and CDR2: LNHNV and YYDKDF (reference sequence). CDR3 size: 17 residues. CDR3 loop: CATSRGIGANSNQPQHF. CDR3 nucleotide sequence: TGTGCCACCAGCAGGGGGATTGGGGCAAATAGCAATCAGCCCCAGCATTTT.

The chain carries TRBV5-6 and TRBJ1-6; D unresolved. CDR1 is SGHDT and CDR2 is YYEEEE in the germline V gene. The CDR3 contains 16 residues. Trimming took 1 base from V and 0 from J, leaving 8 bases between them. The CDR3 loop reads CASSLYTVSYNSPLHF. The DNA for the CDR3 is TGTGCCAGCAGCTTGTATACAGTCTCCTATAATTCACCCCTCCACTTT.

The gene calls are TRBV3-1 (or the pseudogene TRBV3-2) and TRBJ1-6, with TRBD1 identical over 7 bases. The CDR3 contains 13 residues. With 2 bases clipped from V and 11 bases from J, the junction kept 3 bases outside the gene matches. CDR1 is LGHDT and CDR2 is YNNKEL in the germline V gene (reference sequence). DNA of the CDR3: TGTGCCAGCAGCCAAACAGGGGATGCACCCCTCCACTTT. Encoded protein: CASSQTGDAPLHF.

The chain carries TRBV5-4 and TRBJ1-1, with D tentatively TRBD1 (5 bases). V was cut by 0 bases and J by 3 bases, with 12 bases left in between. The CDR3 has 15 amino acids. Germline CDR1 is SGHNT and CDR2 is YYREEE (reference sequence). The CDR3 coding sequence is TGTGCCAGCAGCTTGGATTCGGGGGGGGACACTGAAGCTTTCTTT. It yields the protein CASSLDSGGDTEAFF.

This clone was counted between two and nine times. The DNA of the CDR3 is TGTGCCAGCAGCCAAGAGACAGGCCCTTTGGGGGAGCAGTACTTC. It codes for CASSQETGPLGEQYF. The V call is TRBV3-1 (or the pseudogene TRBV3-2), the J call TRBJ2-7; TRBD1 is a possible D gene (6 bases). Trimming removed 0 bases from V and 7 bases from J, with 16 bases in between. The length of the CDR3 is 15 residues. The germline V gene encodes CDR1 LGHDT and CDR2 YNNKEL (reference sequence).

This clone was found a few times. V and J are TRBV24-1 and TRBJ1-3, with a weak D call TRBD1 (6 bases). CDR3 length equals 15 residues. Trimming took 2 bases from V and 4 from J, leaving 11 bases between them. The V gene's germline CDR1 is KGHDR and CDR2 SFDVKD. The CDR3 region has the DNA TGTGCCACCAGTGATTGGACAGAAAAAGGAAACACCATATATTTT. It encodes CATSDWTEKGNTIYF.

This clone appeared a single time. The genes are TRBV30 and TRBJ1-1, with D possibly being TRBD1 (5 bases). Germline V gene sequence: CDR1 GTSNPN, CDR2 SVGIG (reference sequence). The CDR3 has 13 residues. Trimming took off 4 bases at V and 1 base at J, with 10 bases between the two ends. In DNA, the CDR3 is TGTGCCTGGAATTACAGGTCGAACACTGAAGCTTTCTTT. Translated: CAWNYRSNTEAFF.

The J gene is TRBJ2-1, the V gene TRBV11-2; 9 positions match TRBD2. The CDR3 is 18 amino acids. V dropped 5 bases and J dropped 0; count of bases not matched to a gene: 11. Germline values: CDR1 SGHAT, CDR2 FQNNGV. CDR3 loop: CASSLRGGAGSSYNEQFF. In DNA, the CDR3 is TGTGCCAGCAGCCTCCGCGGGGGGGCCGGGAGCTCCTACAATGAGCAGTTCTTC.

This chain links TRBV15 with TRBJ2-5; TRBD2 might be the D (6 bases). CDR1 and CDR2 (germline): LNHNV, YYDKDF (reference sequence). V lost 0 bases to trimming and J lost 4 bases, with 12 bases between them. The CDR3 spans 15 residues. CDR3 nucleotides: TGTGCCACCAGCAGAGATGGCCAGGGAGGAGAGACCCAGTACTTC. Translated, it gives CATSRDGQGGETQYF.

This clone appeared a single time. The chain employs TRBV10-3 and TRBJ1-4; tentatively, D is TRBD1 (5 bases). The length of the CDR3 is 13 residues. V lost 10 bases, J lost 0 bases, and 9 bases lay in between. Germline V gene sequence: CDR1 ENHRY, CDR2 SYGVKD. The CDR3 DNA reads as TGTGCCACCCAGGGTACAACTAATGAAAAACTGTTTTTT. It translates to CATQGTTNEKLFF.

This clone appeared a few times. The chain is built from TRBV11-1 and TRBJ1-6; D ambiguous. The CDR3 consists of 15 residues. Trimming left V 5 bases short and J 10 bases short, with 18 bases between. Germline lookup yields CDR1 SGHAT and CDR2 FQDESV (reference sequence). The CDR3 DNA reads as TGTGCCAGCAGCCCGACCCAGGTTCCTACCTCACCCCTCCACTTT. Its protein is CASSPTQVPTSPLHF.

This rearrangement joins TRBV9 to TRBJ2-7, with TRBD1 matching 8 bases. With 4 bases clipped from V and 4 bases from J, the junction kept 10 bases outside the gene matches. The CDR3 spans 15 residues. Germline V gene lookup returns CDR1 SGDLS and CDR2 YYNGEE. CDR3 sequence reads: CASSSQPGQVYEQYF. The CDR3 nucleotides are TGTGCCAGCAGCTCACAACCGGGACAGGTTTACGAGCAGTACTTC.

The chain recombines TRBV9 with TRBJ2-7; TRBD1 matches at 9 bases. Germline CDR1 and CDR2: SGDLS and YYNGEE. V was pared by 2 bases and J by 5 bases, with 5 bases of the junction left unmatched. The CDR3 consists of 14 residues. The CDR3 protein is CASSVGTGSNEQYF. The CDR3 DNA reads as TGTGCCAGCAGCGTCGGGACAGGGTCCAACGAGCAGTACTTC.

V usage is TRBV11-2 and J usage is TRBJ1-6; D ambiguous. The CDR3 is 14 amino acids. The germline V and J ends were trimmed by 0 bases and 9 bases, with 9 bases remaining between them. Germline V gene lookup returns CDR1 SGHAT and CDR2 FQNNGV. The CDR3 DNA reads as TGTGCCAGCAGCTTAGACCCTCGGGGTTCACCCCTCCACTTT. This translates into CASSLDPRGSPLHF.

The chain recombines TRBV7-2 with TRBJ2-7; D is possibly TRBD1 (6 bases). The germline CDR1 and CDR2 sequences are SGHTA and FQGNSA. The CDR3 is made up of 14 amino acids. Trimming removed 5 bases from V and 5 bases from J, with 16 bases in between. The CDR3 loop is CASSLRQVLDEQYF. CDR3 nucleotide sequence: TGTGCCAGCAGCCTTAGACAGGTACTTGACGAGCAGTACTTC.

This clone was seen just once. This rearrangement joins TRBV19 to TRBJ2-5; D is possibly TRBD2 (6 bases). CDR1 and CDR2 (germline): LNHDA, SQIVND (reference sequence). V lost 3 bases and J lost 4, with 15 bases in between. There are 15 residues in the CDR3. The CDR3 DNA follows: TGTGCCAGTAGTATCGGGGACTGGTCCGGAGAGACCCAGTACTTC. Amino acid sequence: CASSIGDWSGETQYF. The whole variable domain, filled in from reference TRBV19 and TRBJ2-5, reads DGGITQSPKYLFRKEGQNVTLSCEQNLNHDAMYWYRQDPGQGLRLIYYSQIVNDFQKGDIAEGYSVSREKKESFPLTVTSAQKNPTAFYLCASSIGDWSGETQYFGPGTRLLVL.